This T cell receptor (beta chain) was sequenced for a study of T cells in Graves' hyperthyroidism and ophthalmopathy. This clonotype has just a few counts. Authors of the study amplified TCR beta CDR3 regions from RNA transcripts. Carried out on the TCR CDR3, a first-round RT-PCR used the HTBI primer set. TCRdb recomputed calls from the multiplex PCR reads with MiXCR, one row per CDR3 protein. The data contain approximately 400,000 distinct CDR3 sequences, under 15% of them singletons. CDR1 and CDR2 (germline): MNHNS, SASEGT. The CDR3 is 13 residues long. V dropped 8 bases and J dropped 3 bases, with 13 bases sitting between them.

The material sequenced was blood. This receptor was taken from a woman younger than 45 with Graves' hyperthyroidism. The chain uses TRBV6-1 and TRBJ1-1, with D perhaps matching TRBD1 (5 bases). Here the CDR3 DNA reads TGTGCCAGCCCCAGGACCAGGGACACTGAAGCTTTCTTT. This codes for CASPRTRDTEAFF.